A selection of T cell receptor beta chains follows, all from one sample in a study of blood T cell repertoires in COVID-19. The repertoire was sequenced with immunoSEQ multiplex PCR; TCRdb's copy has only in-frame clones and lacks some. The top ten clones hold approximately 5% of a sample with approximately 280,000 clones, 75% to 85% of them seen once. Material for sequencing was peripheral blood. The receptors shown here come from a man aged 50 or older with active or convalescent COVID-19. The CDR3 runs from the conserved cysteine through the conserved F or W. D genes are given only for firm matches. Clone size, where shown, is once, few, many, or a class for clones that have expanded.

clone size: NA
J gene: TRBJ1-2
D gene: NA
V gene: TRBV27
CDR3 DNA: TGTGCCAGCAGTTTACGGGGGGCTAACTATGGCTACACCTTC
CDR3 protein: CASSLRGANYGYTF

clone size: once
J gene: TRBJ2-7
D gene: TRBD2
V gene: TRBV5-4
CDR3 DNA: TGTGCCAGCAGCTTGGCCGGGGGGTCCTACGAGCAGTACTTC
CDR3 protein: CASSLAGGSYEQYF

clone size: NA
J gene: TRBJ1-1
D gene: NA
V gene: TRBV18
CDR3 DNA: TGTGCCAGCTCACCATTCGAGGGGAACACTGAAGCTTTCTTT
CDR3 protein: CASSPFEGNTEAFF

clone size: NA
J gene: TRBJ2-5
D gene: TRBD2
V gene: TRBV28
CDR3 DNA: TGTGCCAGCAGTCCCAGACTAGCGGGAGTGGAGACCCAGTACTTC
CDR3 protein: CASSPRLAGVETQYF

clone size: few
J gene: TRBJ2-2
D gene: TRBD1
V gene: TRBV18
CDR3 DNA: TGTGCCAGCTCACCCGGACAGGGCGAAACCGGGGAGCTGTTTTTT
CDR3 protein: CASSPGQGETGELFF

clone size: NA
J gene: TRBJ1-2
D gene: TRBD1
V gene: TRBV27
CDR3 DNA: TGTGCCAGCAGTTTTAGGACAGGGGGTTTTGGTTATGGCTACACCTTC
CDR3 protein: CASSFRTGGFGYGYTF

clone size: NA
J gene: TRBJ2-7
D gene: TRBD2
V gene: TRBV28
CDR3 DNA: TGTGCCAGCACTCCGTTAGCGGGAGGGCTTTTGTCCTACGAGCAGTACTTC
CDR3 protein: CASTPLAGGLLSYEQYF

clone size: NA
J gene: TRBJ2-7
D gene: TRBD2
V gene: TRBV27
CDR3 DNA: TGTGCCAGCAGTTTAAAATTCCCGACTAGCGGGACTGGCCGAGAAGAGATTCCCTACGAGCAGTACTTC
CDR3 protein: CASSLKFPTSGTGREEIPYEQYF

clone size: NA
J gene: TRBJ2-5
D gene: TRBD2
V gene: TRBV29-1
CDR3 DNA: TGCAGCGCTATTACGGGAGGGGAGACCCAGTACTTC
CDR3 protein: CSAITGGETQYF

clone size: NA
J gene: TRBJ2-2
D gene: TRBD2
V gene: TRBV4-3
CDR3 DNA: TGCGCCAGCAGCCAAAGCGGGGTCAACACCGGGGAGCTGTTTTTT
CDR3 protein: CASSQSGVNTGELFF

clone size: NA
J gene: TRBJ1-4
D gene: NA
V gene: TRBV4-3
CDR3 DNA: TGCGCCAGCAGCCGCCAATTCCGGGGCGGGGATGAAAAACTGTTTTTT
CDR3 protein: CASSRQFRGGDEKLFF

clone size: NA
J gene: TRBJ1-2
D gene: TRBD1
V gene: TRBV6-5
CDR3 DNA: TGTGCCAGCAGGGGACAGGGTGAGGTTGGCTACACCTTC
CDR3 protein: CASRGQGEVGYTF

clone size: NA
J gene: TRBJ1-5
D gene: NA
V gene: TRBV3-1/TRBV3-2
CDR3 DNA: TGTGCCAGCAGCCAAGGGGCGGGCAACAATCAGCCCCAGCATTTT
CDR3 protein: CASSQGAGNNQPQHF

clone size: NA
J gene: TRBJ2-1
D gene: NA
V gene: TRBV10-2
CDR3 DNA: TGCGCCAGCAGTGTAGAATGGAGACAGCAGTTCTTC
CDR3 protein: CASSVEWRQQFF

clone size: NA
J gene: TRBJ1-1
D gene: NA
V gene: TRBV5-1
CDR3 DNA: TGCGCCAGCAGCTTGCGCGCTCAGGGCGGAACTGAAGCTTTCTTT
CDR3 protein: CASSLRAQGGTEAFF

clone size: NA
J gene: TRBJ2-3
D gene: TRBD2
V gene: TRBV2
CDR3 DNA: TGTGCCAGCACTAGCGGGGGGGCAAATACGCAGTATTTT
CDR3 protein: CASTSGGANTQYF

clone size: NA
J gene: TRBJ2-7
D gene: NA
V gene: TRBV29-1
CDR3 DNA: TGCGTCGCGGGACACAACTACGAGCAGTACTTC
CDR3 protein: CVAGHNYEQYF

clone size: NA
J gene: TRBJ2-1
D gene: TRBD1
V gene: TRBV10-2
CDR3 DNA: TGCGCCAGCAGGGGACAGGGGGAAATCAATGAGCAGTTCTTC
CDR3 protein: CASRGQGEINEQFF

clone size: NA
J gene: TRBJ2-3
D gene: TRBD2
V gene: TRBV3-1/TRBV3-2
CDR3 DNA: TGTGCCAGCAGCCAGAGCGGGATCACAGATACGCAGTATTTT
CDR3 protein: CASSQSGITDTQYF

clone size: NA
J gene: TRBJ2-3
D gene: TRBD2
V gene: TRBV28
CDR3 DNA: TGTGCCAGCAGTTACCCTAGCGGGAAGGGGGCAGATACGCAGTATTTT
CDR3 protein: CASSYPSGKGADTQYF

clone size: NA
J gene: TRBJ1-5
D gene: TRBD1
V gene: TRBV18
CDR3 DNA: TGTGCCAGCTCACCTGGACAGGCCCATGTAGAGCCCCAGCATTTT
CDR3 protein: CASSPGQAHVEPQHF

clone size: few
J gene: TRBJ1-1
D gene: NA
V gene: TRBV19
CDR3 DNA: TGTGCCAGTAGTATAATGGTAAGCGGTGAAGCTTTCTTT
CDR3 protein: CASSIMVSGEAFF

clone size: NA
J gene: TRBJ2-2
D gene: TRBD1
V gene: TRBV5-1
CDR3 DNA: TGCGCCAGCAGCTTTAAGGACAGGGGACGGAACACCGGGGAGCTGTTTTTT
CDR3 protein: CASSFKDRGRNTGELFF

clone size: NA
J gene: TRBJ2-2
D gene: NA
V gene: TRBV11-3
CDR3 DNA: TGTGCCAGCAGCTTTACAGGGAGCACCGGGGAGCTGTTTTTT
CDR3 protein: CASSFTGSTGELFF

clone size: NA
J gene: TRBJ1-3
D gene: NA
V gene: TRBV5-1
CDR3 DNA: TGCGCCAGCAGCTCCGGAAGCGTAGGAGTTTCTGGAAACACCATATATTTT
CDR3 protein: CASSSGSVGVSGNTIYF

clone size: NA
J gene: TRBJ2-2
D gene: NA
V gene: TRBV4-3
CDR3 DNA: TGCGCCAGCAGCCAACGAATTGACTGGACTAATCCGCTTCGTGGGCCCGGGGAGCTGTTTTTT
CDR3 protein: CASSQRIDWTNPLRGPGELFF

clone size: NA
J gene: TRBJ1-2
D gene: TRBD1
V gene: TRBV12-3/TRBV12-4
CDR3 DNA: TGTGCCAGCAGTTTAGGACAGGGGTATGGCTACACCTTC
CDR3 protein: CASSLGQGYGYTF

clone size: NA
J gene: TRBJ1-2
D gene: TRBD1
V gene: TRBV24-1
CDR3 DNA: TGTGCCACCAGTGATCCTTCGACAGGGGGCTATGGCTACACCTTC
CDR3 protein: CATSDPSTGGYGYTF

clone size: NA
J gene: TRBJ2-3
D gene: NA
V gene: TRBV4-1
CDR3 DNA: TGCGCCAGCAGCCCGACGGGGTCCAATACGCAGTATTTT
CDR3 protein: CASSPTGSNTQYF

clone size: NA
J gene: TRBJ1-1
D gene: NA
V gene: TRBV2
CDR3 DNA: TGTGCCAGCTCTAAGGGAGGGGTGAACACTGAAGCTTTCTTT
CDR3 protein: CASSKGGVNTEAFF

clone size: NA
J gene: TRBJ2-1
D gene: NA
V gene: TRBV9
CDR3 DNA: TGTGCCAGCAGCGTAGACCTTAGCGTACCCTACAATGAGCAGTTCTTC
CDR3 protein: CASSVDLSVPYNEQFF

clone size: NA
J gene: TRBJ2-7
D gene: NA
V gene: TRBV21-1
CDR3 DNA: TGTGCCAGCAGCCTGAGGGGACAGGACGTCTCTACGGGGCAGTACTTC
CDR3 protein: CASSLRGQDVSTGQYF

clone size: NA
J gene: TRBJ1-2
D gene: TRBD1
V gene: TRBV2
CDR3 DNA: TGTGCCAGTCAAACCGGGACAGGGACTTTCTACTATGGCTACACCTTC
CDR3 protein: CASQTGTGTFYYGYTF

clone size: once
J gene: TRBJ2-5
D gene: TRBD2
V gene: TRBV19
CDR3 DNA: TGTGCCAGTAGTGAGACTAGCATACGGACCCAGTACTTC
CDR3 protein: CASSETSIRTQYF

clone size: NA
J gene: TRBJ2-5
D gene: NA
V gene: TRBV5-4
CDR3 DNA: TGTGCCAGCAGCTTGGGCCAGTCGCAAGAGACCCAGTACTTC
CDR3 protein: CASSLGQSQETQYF

clone size: NA
J gene: TRBJ2-3
D gene: NA
V gene: TRBV2
CDR3 DNA: TGTGCCAGCGCGACACGGGAACTCGATACGCAGTATTTT
CDR3 protein: CASATRELDTQYF

clone size: NA
J gene: TRBJ1-2
D gene: TRBD1
V gene: TRBV5-1
CDR3 DNA: TGCGCCAGCAGCGCTGACAGGGTAACTAACTATGGCTACACCTTC
CDR3 protein: CASSADRVTNYGYTF

clone size: NA
J gene: TRBJ1-1
D gene: NA
V gene: TRBV10-1
CDR3 DNA: TGCGCCAGCAGTGAGTCGTATAACACTGAAGCTTTCTTT
CDR3 protein: CASSESYNTEAFF

clone size: once
J gene: TRBJ2-1
D gene: NA
V gene: TRBV28
CDR3 DNA: TGTGCCAGCAGCTCCCTGGGGGGTGGGGCCTACAATGAGCAGTTCTTC
CDR3 protein: CASSSLGGGAYNEQFF

clone size: once
J gene: TRBJ1-5
D gene: TRBD1
V gene: TRBV24-1
CDR3 DNA: TGTGCCACCAGTGACTCGGGACAGGGATCAGGTCAGCCCCAGCATTTT
CDR3 protein: CATSDSGQGSGQPQHF

clone size: NA
J gene: TRBJ1-5
D gene: NA
V gene: TRBV3-1/TRBV3-2
CDR3 DNA: TGTGCCAGCAGCCTTGGACAATTCAATCAGCCCCAGCATTTT
CDR3 protein: CASSLGQFNQPQHF

clone size: NA
J gene: TRBJ2-4
D gene: TRBD2
V gene: TRBV12-3/TRBV12-4
CDR3 DNA: TGTGCCAGCAGGGGACTAGCGGGAGAGGAGTACTTC
CDR3 protein: CASRGLAGEEYF

clone size: few
J gene: TRBJ1-6
D gene: NA
V gene: TRBV3-1/TRBV3-2
CDR3 DNA: TGTGCCAGCAGCCAATACGACATCTATAATTCACCCCTCCACTTT
CDR3 protein: CASSQYDIYNSPLHF

clone size: NA
J gene: TRBJ1-2
D gene: NA
V gene: TRBV6-5
CDR3 DNA: TGTGCCAGCAGACCACCAGGAACTTATGGCTACACCTTC
CDR3 protein: CASRPPGTYGYTF

clone size: once
J gene: TRBJ2-1
D gene: NA
V gene: TRBV5-1
CDR3 DNA: TGCGCCAGCAGCTTGGAGCCTCCGCACAATGAGCAGTTCTTC
CDR3 protein: CASSLEPPHNEQFF

clone size: NA
J gene: TRBJ1-3
D gene: TRBD1
V gene: TRBV29-1
CDR3 DNA: TGCAGCGTTGCGACAGGGGGCGGGAACACCATATATTTT
CDR3 protein: CSVATGGGNTIYF